Described below is a single TCR beta chain sequence and its context. These data come from a study of blood T cell repertoires in COVID-19. Whole-study context: Samples representing acute and convalescent COVID-19 were sourced from the United States, Italy and Spain.

Residents of about two dozen US areas, aged about 18 to 95 years, made up the participants. Original analysis: Reference gene primer amplification yielded estimated nucleated cell counts. Sequencing used immunoSEQ multiplex PCR; TCRdb keeps in-frame clones, though not all of them. Clonal size and the V and J genes are those of that table, whereas D and trimming came from the DNA. The sample holds more than 250,000 clones, around 89% seen once. The CDR3 extends over 14 amino acids. Trimming removed 5 bases from V and 1 base from J, with 9 bases in between. CDR1 is MNHEY, CDR2 SMNVEV, per germline (reference sequence).

The source is a young woman with acute COVID-19. This chain uses TRBV27 with TRBJ1-3; D is perhaps TRBD1 (6 bases). The sequenced material came from PBMCs or T cells enriched from blood (not recorded which). The CDR3 protein is CASSTGLSGNTIYF. CDR3 DNA sequence: TGTGCCAGCAGTACAGGGTTATCTGGAAACACCATATATTTT.